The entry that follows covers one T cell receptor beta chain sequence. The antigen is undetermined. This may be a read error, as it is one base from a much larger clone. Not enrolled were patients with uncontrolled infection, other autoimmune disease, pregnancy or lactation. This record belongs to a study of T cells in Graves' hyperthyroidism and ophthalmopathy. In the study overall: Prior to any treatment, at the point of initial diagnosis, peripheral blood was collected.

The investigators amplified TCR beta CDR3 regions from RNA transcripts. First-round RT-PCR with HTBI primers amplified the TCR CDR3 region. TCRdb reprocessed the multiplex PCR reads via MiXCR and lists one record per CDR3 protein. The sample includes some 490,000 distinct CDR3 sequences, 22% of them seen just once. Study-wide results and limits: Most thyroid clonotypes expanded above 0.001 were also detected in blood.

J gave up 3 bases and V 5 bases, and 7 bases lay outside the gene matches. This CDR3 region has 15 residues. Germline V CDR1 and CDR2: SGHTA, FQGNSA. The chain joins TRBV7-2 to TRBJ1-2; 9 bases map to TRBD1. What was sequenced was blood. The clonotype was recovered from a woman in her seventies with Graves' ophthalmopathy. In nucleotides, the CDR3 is TGTGCCAGCAGCACCCAAACAGGGGGCTACTATGGCTACACCTTC. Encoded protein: CASSTQTGGYYGYTF.